Sequencing of this T cell receptor beta chain was carried out in a study of T cells expressing NK-cell markers. Using the 5' RACE reads, TCRdb records one entry per CDR3 protein without DNA. The table gives 550,000 or so distinct CDR3 sequences; the top ten clones make up 3.5% to 4.5% of it. CDR3 size: 16 residues. Germline V lookup: CDR1 SEHNR, CDR2 FQNEAQ (reference sequence). Sequences were obtained from blood T cells: a sorted CD56 or NKG2C T cell subset, CD4+ or CD8+ T cells, or bulk PBMC T cells (not recorded which). The rearrangement links TRBV7-9 to TRBJ2-2; as DNA is missing, the TRBD1 call by TCRdb cannot be tested. The TCR comes from a man aged 18-30 years in good health. The CDR3: CASSLDGTGSIGELFF.